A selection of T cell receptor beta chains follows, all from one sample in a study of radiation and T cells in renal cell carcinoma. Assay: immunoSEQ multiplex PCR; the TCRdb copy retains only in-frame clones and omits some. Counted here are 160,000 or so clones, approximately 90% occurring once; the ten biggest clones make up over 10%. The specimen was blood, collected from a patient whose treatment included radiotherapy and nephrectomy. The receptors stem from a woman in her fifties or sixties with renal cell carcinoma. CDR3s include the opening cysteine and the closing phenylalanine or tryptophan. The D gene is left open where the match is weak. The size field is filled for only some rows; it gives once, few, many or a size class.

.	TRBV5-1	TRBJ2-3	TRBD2	TGCGCCAGCAGCTTGGCCGGGTCGGGGGGGCCAGATACGCAGTATTTT	CASSLAGSGGPDTQYF
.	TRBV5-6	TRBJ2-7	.	TGTGCCAGCAACTTGAAGGGGAGCCACGAGCAGTACTTC	CASNLKGSHEQYF
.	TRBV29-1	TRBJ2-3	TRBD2	TGCAGCGCCGACGGACTAGCGGGTACAGATACGCAGTATTTT	CSADGLAGTDTQYF
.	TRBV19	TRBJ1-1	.	TGTGCCAGTAGTGATGACAGGAACACTGAAGCTTTCTTT	CASSDDRNTEAFF
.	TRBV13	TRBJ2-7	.	TGTGCCAGCAGCAACGAAGGCCATAGCAGCTACGAGCAGTACTTC	CASSNEGHSSYEQYF
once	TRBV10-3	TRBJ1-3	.	TGTGCCATCGCAGGGGTCAGGAGCTCTGGAAACACCATATATTTT	CAIAGVRSSGNTIYF
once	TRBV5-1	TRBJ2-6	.	TGCGCCAGCAGCTTGGGAGGGACTGGGGCCAACGTCCTGACTTTC	CASSLGGTGANVLTF
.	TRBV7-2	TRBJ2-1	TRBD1	TGTGCCAGCAGCTTAATAGGACAGGGGCTAAAAAATGAGCAGTTCTTC	CASSLIGQGLKNEQFF
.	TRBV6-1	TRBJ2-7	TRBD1	TGTGCCAGCGCCGGCGGGACAGGGGGGTACGAGCAGTACTTC	CASAGGTGGYEQYF
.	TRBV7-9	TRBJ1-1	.	TGTGCCAGCAGCCTCCGGGACACCCGAAGGTCTGAAGCTTTCTTT	CASSLRDTRRSEAFF
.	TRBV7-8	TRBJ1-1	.	TGTGCCAGCAGCATTCACAGGGCGAATTACTTGAGGGGTGAAGCTTTCTTT	CASSIHRANYLRGEAFF
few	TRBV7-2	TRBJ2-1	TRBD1	TGTGCCAGCAGCTTCGCAGGGGGCTTGTACAATGAGCAGTTCTTC	CASSFAGGLYNEQFF
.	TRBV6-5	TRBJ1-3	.	TGTGCCAGCAGCCAGTCTCTAGGGAACACCATATATTTT	CASSQSLGNTIYF
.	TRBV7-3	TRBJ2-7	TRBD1	TGTGCCAGCAGCTTCGGTGACAGGGACGAGCAGTACTTC	CASSFGDRDEQYF
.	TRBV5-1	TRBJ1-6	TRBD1	TGCGCCAGCACGCCAGGGGGCATGGAGTCCTATAATTCACCCCTCCACTTT	CASTPGGMESYNSPLHF
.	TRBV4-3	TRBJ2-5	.	TGCGCCAGCAGCCAAGGTGTTGGAACTCCATGGACCCAGTACTTC	CASSQGVGTPWTQYF
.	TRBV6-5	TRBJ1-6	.	TGTGCCAGCAGTTACTCGATGGGTCACGATAATTCACCCCTCCACTTT	CASSYSMGHDNSPLHF
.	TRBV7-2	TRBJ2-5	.	TGTGCCAGCAGCCCGAACTACAGGGAAGAGACCCAGTACTTC	CASSPNYREETQYF
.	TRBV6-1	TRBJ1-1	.	TGTGCCAGCAGGGCTACAGTAAACACTGAAGCTTTCTTT	CASRATVNTEAFF
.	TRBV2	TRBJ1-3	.	TGTGCCAGCCGGGTAGGACATAGCTCTGGAAACACCATATATTTT	CASRVGHSSGNTIYF
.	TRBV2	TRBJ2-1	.	TGTGCCAGCAGTGAAGCCCGGGCAAGCCCGATCTTC	CASSEARASPIF
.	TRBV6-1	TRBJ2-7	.	TGTGCCAGCAACCCAGGGACTTTTGGCGAGCAGTACTTC	CASNPGTFGEQYF
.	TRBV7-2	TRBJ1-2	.	TGTGCCAGCAGCTTATCTTTCCTGGGCAACTATGGCTACACCTTC	CASSLSFLGNYGYTF
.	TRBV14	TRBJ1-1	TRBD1	TGTGCCAGCAGCCCACGACAGGGAGGCACTGAAGCTTTCTTT	CASSPRQGGTEAFF
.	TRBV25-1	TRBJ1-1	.	TGTGCCAGCAACGCCCAGGGTAGGGGTGAAGCTTTCTTT	CASNAQGRGEAFF
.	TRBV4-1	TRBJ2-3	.	TGCGCCAGCAGCCAACAAGACAGACCTAGCACAGATACGCAGTATTTT	CASSQQDRPSTDTQYF
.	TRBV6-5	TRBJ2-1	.	TGTGCCAGCAGTTATGATTACAATGAGCAGTTCTTC	CASSYDYNEQFF
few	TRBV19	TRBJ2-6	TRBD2	TGTGCCAGTAGTGTTATCTATCCGGGACTAGATCCCGAGGGGGCCAACGTCCTGACTTTC	CASSVIYPGLDPEGANVLTF
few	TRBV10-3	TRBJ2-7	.	TGTGCCACCCAGGCCGCCGGCTCCTACGAGCAGTACTTC	CATQAAGSYEQYF
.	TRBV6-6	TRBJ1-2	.	TGTGCCAGCAGTGATACCGGGCGCTATGGCTACACCTTC	CASSDTGRYGYTF
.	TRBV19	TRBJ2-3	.	TGTGCCAGTAGTAACCTCCTAGAGTCAGATACGCAGTATTTT	CASSNLLESDTQYF
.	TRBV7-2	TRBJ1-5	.	TGTGCCAGCAGCCACAACGGGGGGTTCGATCAGCCCCAGCATTTT	CASSHNGGFDQPQHF
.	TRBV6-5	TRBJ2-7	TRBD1	TGTGCCAGCAGTTACTGGGGACAGGGCTCCTACGAGCAGTACTTC	CASSYWGQGSYEQYF
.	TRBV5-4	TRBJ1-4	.	TGTGCCAGCAGCCAAGAACATGAAAAACTGTTTTTT	CASSQEHEKLFF
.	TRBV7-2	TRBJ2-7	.	TGTGCCAGCAGCTTATCTAGAGAGCAGTACTTC	CASSLSREQYF
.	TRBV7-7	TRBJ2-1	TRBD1	TGTGCTAGCAGCTTAAAGGCGGGACAGGGCTACAATGAGCAGTTCTTC	CASSLKAGQGYNEQFF
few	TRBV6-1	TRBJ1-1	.	TGTGCCAGCGGAGGTACGGAGACCTACACTGAAGCTTTCTTT	CASGGTETYTEAFF